The clone carrying this TCR beta chain was detected a few times. Its cognate antigen is unknown. The data are from a study of blood T cells in healthy people across ages. Then a second PCR, running roughly 7 to 11 cycles, was carried out with a sample-barcoded 5' primer and a J-beta primer mix. In TCRdb, the 5' RACE reads were re-called with MiXCR into one record per CDR3 protein. In the table there are some 760,000 distinct CDR3 sequences, approximately 25% of which are singletons. The CDR3 runs to 17 residues. Trimming at V came to 3 bases and at J to 4 bases, leaving 4 bases not matched to a gene. The germline V gene has CDR1 KGHDR and CDR2 SFDVKD. Broader study findings: Expanded clonotype shifts may have been confounded, as the donors had an unknown CMV status.

These data were also reused for a study on T cells of mothers and their children. That study adds: With the M1S primer of the second PCR, sample barcodes and 2-4 random nucleotides were added.

The chain carries TRBV24-1 and TRBJ2-1; 14 nucleotides agree with TRBD2. This TCR was recovered from a boy aged 5 to 17 in good health. The sample comprised blood. This CDR3 is CATSDPGTSGGYNEQFF. The CDR3 region has the DNA TGTGCCACCAGTGATCCCGGGACTAGCGGGGGATACAATGAGCAGTTCTTC.